A selection of T cell receptor beta chains follows, all from one sample in a study of OX40 agonist ivuxolimab in advanced cancers. The protocol was immunoSEQ multiplex PCR, while the TCRdb copy is restricted to in-frame clones and leaves out a portion. The table records some 83,000 clones, 70% to 85% of them present only once. Here the sequenced sample was CD4+ or CD8+ T cells sorted from blood, taken in a trial of the OX40 agonist ivuxolimab. All receptors derive from an adult with an advanced solid tumor such as melanoma, head and neck, liver or kidney cancer. Each CDR3 is given with its conserved first and last residue. The D gene is left open where the match is weak. Only some rows state a clone size, as once, few, many or a class for expanded clones.

clone_size: .; v_call: TRBV5-6; d_call: TRBD1; j_call: TRBJ1-6; cdr3_aa: CASSRPGTGQHSPLHF; cdr3_nt: TGTGCCAGCAGCCGCCCCGGGACAGGGCAACATTCACCCCTCCACTTT
clone_size: .; v_call: TRBV5-8; d_call: .; j_call: TRBJ2-3; cdr3_aa: CASSLKGGPSTDTQYF; cdr3_nt: TGTGCCAGCAGCTTGAAGGGAGGTCCTAGCACAGATACGCAGTATTTT
clone_size: .; v_call: TRBV11-3; d_call: TRBD1; j_call: TRBJ2-7; cdr3_aa: CASSLGPGQGDYEQYF; cdr3_nt: TGTGCCAGCAGCTTAGGGCCGGGACAGGGTGACTACGAGCAGTACTTC
clone_size: .; v_call: TRBV7-9; d_call: TRBD1; j_call: TRBJ1-6; cdr3_aa: CASSLDRVSPLHF; cdr3_nt: TGTGCCAGCAGCTTGGACAGGGTTTCACCCCTCCACTTT
clone_size: .; v_call: TRBV4-2; d_call: .; j_call: TRBJ1-5; cdr3_aa: CASSWGHHSNQPQHF; cdr3_nt: TGTGCCAGCAGCTGGGGACACCATAGCAATCAGCCCCAGCATTTT
clone_size: .; v_call: TRBV19; d_call: TRBD1; j_call: TRBJ2-3; cdr3_aa: CASTAGGWVTDTQYF; cdr3_nt: TGTGCCAGTACCGCAGGGGGCTGGGTCACAGATACGCAGTATTTT
clone_size: .; v_call: TRBV19; d_call: .; j_call: TRBJ1-4; cdr3_aa: CASSLRTGGLNEKLFF; cdr3_nt: TGTGCCAGTAGTCTCCGGACCGGGGGACTCAATGAAAAACTGTTTTTT
clone_size: once; v_call: TRBV6-5; d_call: TRBD2; j_call: TRBJ2-7; cdr3_aa: CASSRGGSYEQYF; cdr3_nt: TGTGCCAGCAGCCGGGGGGGTTCCTACGAGCAGTACTTC
clone_size: .; v_call: TRBV11-2; d_call: .; j_call: TRBJ2-5; cdr3_aa: CASSSRTFLGETQYF; cdr3_nt: TGTGCCAGCAGCTCTCGGACGTTCCTGGGCGAGACCCAGTACTTC
clone_size: .; v_call: TRBV10-3; d_call: .; j_call: TRBJ1-1; cdr3_aa: CAISESARGTEAFF; cdr3_nt: TGTGCCATCAGTGAATCGGCGCGGGGCACTGAAGCTTTCTTT
clone_size: .; v_call: TRBV7-2; d_call: .; j_call: TRBJ1-2; cdr3_aa: CASSLATTAYGYTF; cdr3_nt: TGTGCCAGCAGCTTAGCTACGACAGCCTATGGCTACACCTTC
clone_size: .; v_call: TRBV19; d_call: .; j_call: TRBJ1-1; cdr3_aa: CASSRTGKNTEAFF; cdr3_nt: TGTGCCAGTAGTAGAACAGGGAAGAACACTGAAGCTTTCTTT
clone_size: .; v_call: TRBV2; d_call: .; j_call: TRBJ1-6; cdr3_aa: CASSGTGNSPLHF; cdr3_nt: TGTGCCAGCAGTGGGACTGGAAATTCACCCCTCCACTTT
clone_size: .; v_call: TRBV27; d_call: .; j_call: TRBJ2-7; cdr3_aa: CASSLSRGEQYF; cdr3_nt: TGTGCCAGCAGTTTATCGAGGGGCGAGCAGTACTTC
clone_size: .; v_call: TRBV10-3; d_call: TRBD1; j_call: TRBJ2-5; cdr3_aa: CAIRDRGGETQYF; cdr3_nt: TGTGCCATCAGGGACAGGGGGGGCGAGACCCAGTACTTC
clone_size: .; v_call: TRBV4-1; d_call: .; j_call: TRBJ1-2; cdr3_aa: CASSQEGGYTF; cdr3_nt: TGCGCCAGCAGCCAAGAGGGGGGCTACACCTTC
clone_size: .; v_call: TRBV28; d_call: .; j_call: TRBJ1-2; cdr3_aa: CASSFETSADYGYTF; cdr3_nt: TGTGCCAGCAGTTTCGAGACGAGTGCGGACTATGGCTACACCTTC
clone_size: once; v_call: TRBV5-1; d_call: .; j_call: TRBJ2-3; cdr3_aa: CASSLGASEYTDTQYF; cdr3_nt: TGCGCCAGCAGCCTCGGAGCTAGCGAGTACACAGATACGCAGTATTTT
clone_size: once; v_call: TRBV9; d_call: .; j_call: TRBJ2-6; cdr3_aa: CASSVMGSGANVLTF; cdr3_nt: TGTGCCAGCAGCGTAATGGGCTCTGGGGCCAACGTCCTGACTTTC
clone_size: .; v_call: TRBV27; d_call: .; j_call: TRBJ2-2; cdr3_aa: CASSFLLENTGELFF; cdr3_nt: TGTGCCAGCAGTTTCCTTCTCGAGAACACCGGGGAGCTGTTTTTT
clone_size: .; v_call: TRBV4-1; d_call: TRBD1; j_call: TRBJ2-1; cdr3_aa: CASSPKQGASNEQFF; cdr3_nt: TGCGCCAGCAGTCCGAAGCAGGGGGCTAGCAATGAGCAGTTCTTC
clone_size: .; v_call: TRBV19; d_call: .; j_call: TRBJ1-3; cdr3_aa: CAVAINSGNTIYF; cdr3_nt: TGTGCCGTAGCCATTAACTCTGGAAACACCATATATTTT
clone_size: .; v_call: TRBV6-1; d_call: .; j_call: TRBJ2-2; cdr3_aa: CATLATLRATGELFF; cdr3_nt: TGTGCCACCCTCGCGACCTTACGGGCGACCGGGGAGCTGTTTTTT
clone_size: .; v_call: TRBV7-2; d_call: TRBD1; j_call: TRBJ1-3; cdr3_aa: CASSPDRVLFSGNTIYF; cdr3_nt: TGTGCCAGCAGCCCTGACAGGGTCCTTTTCTCTGGAAACACCATATATTTT
clone_size: .; v_call: TRBV19; d_call: .; j_call: TRBJ1-2; cdr3_aa: CASSIESGTQFLEGYTF; cdr3_nt: TGTGCCAGTAGTATAGAGTCCGGGACCCAGTTCTTGGAAGGCTACACCTTC
clone_size: .; v_call: TRBV19; d_call: TRBD1; j_call: TRBJ1-3; cdr3_aa: CASSIGQGRIPGNTIYF; cdr3_nt: TGTGCCAGTAGTATAGGACAGGGACGGATACCTGGAAACACCATATATTTT
clone_size: .; v_call: TRBV5-6; d_call: .; j_call: TRBJ2-7; cdr3_aa: CASSPGRFGYYEQYF; cdr3_nt: TGTGCCAGCAGTCCTGGGAGGTTCGGCTACTACGAGCAGTACTTC
clone_size: .; v_call: TRBV6-1; d_call: .; j_call: TRBJ2-1; cdr3_aa: CASSEGTREQFF; cdr3_nt: TGTGCCAGCAGTGAAGGAACCCGGGAGCAGTTCTTC
clone_size: .; v_call: TRBV10-1; d_call: .; j_call: TRBJ2-2; cdr3_aa: CASSESEGTGELFF; cdr3_nt: TGCGCCAGCAGTGAGTCCGAGGGCACCGGGGAGCTGTTTTTT
clone_size: .; v_call: TRBV2; d_call: .; j_call: TRBJ2-2; cdr3_aa: CASKEGVNTGELFF; cdr3_nt: TGTGCCAGCAAAGAGGGGGTGAACACCGGGGAGCTGTTTTTT
clone_size: few; v_call: TRBV4-1; d_call: TRBD2; j_call: TRBJ2-3; cdr3_aa: CASSHLGLAGGGTQYF; cdr3_nt: TGCGCCAGCAGCCACCTCGGACTAGCGGGGGGGGGTACGCAGTATTTT
clone_size: once; v_call: TRBV2; d_call: .; j_call: TRBJ2-1; cdr3_aa: CASSEGNEQFF; cdr3_nt: TGTGCCAGCAGTGAAGGCAATGAGCAGTTCTTC
clone_size: once; v_call: TRBV5-4; d_call: TRBD2; j_call: TRBJ2-5; cdr3_aa: CASSKRLAGGETQYF; cdr3_nt: TGTGCCAGCAGTAAACGACTAGCGGGGGGGGAGACCCAGTACTTC
clone_size: few; v_call: TRBV18; d_call: .; j_call: TRBJ2-1; cdr3_aa: CASSPPRRGPENEQFF; cdr3_nt: TGTGCCAGCTCACCACCACGTAGGGGACCCGAGAATGAGCAGTTCTTC
clone_size: .; v_call: TRBV5-1; d_call: .; j_call: TRBJ2-5; cdr3_aa: CASSLEGTQYF; cdr3_nt: TGCGCCAGCAGCTTGGAAGGGACCCAGTACTTC
clone_size: few; v_call: TRBV6-1; d_call: .; j_call: TRBJ1-1; cdr3_aa: CASRLGQITEAFF; cdr3_nt: TGTGCCAGCAGATTAGGACAAATCACTGAAGCTTTCTTT